This TCR beta chain originates from a study of T cell responses to AZD1222 COVID-19 vaccine. Study details: Combined were second doses at about 4 or about 12 weeks.

Clones were sequenced by immunoSEQ multiplex PCR, and TCRdb holds only the in-frame ones, with some missing. Altogether 150,000 to 200,000 clones are present, approximately 93% being singletons, with the ten largest covering roughly 0.9%. Germline CDR1 MNHEY, CDR2 SVGAGI. V was pared by 4 bases and J by 3 bases, with 12 bases of the junction left unmatched. This CDR3 spans 16 amino acids. The clonotype originates from an adult in good health. Sequenced here: peripheral blood, sampled on day 0 of AZD1222 vaccination. The rearrangement uses TRBV6-5 and TRBJ2-7; TRBD1 agrees at 7 bases. The CDR3 DNA reads as TGTGCCAGCAGTTCCCCCCCGGGACAGTTAGGCTACGAGCAGTACTTC. Translated, it gives CASSSPPGQLGYEQYF.